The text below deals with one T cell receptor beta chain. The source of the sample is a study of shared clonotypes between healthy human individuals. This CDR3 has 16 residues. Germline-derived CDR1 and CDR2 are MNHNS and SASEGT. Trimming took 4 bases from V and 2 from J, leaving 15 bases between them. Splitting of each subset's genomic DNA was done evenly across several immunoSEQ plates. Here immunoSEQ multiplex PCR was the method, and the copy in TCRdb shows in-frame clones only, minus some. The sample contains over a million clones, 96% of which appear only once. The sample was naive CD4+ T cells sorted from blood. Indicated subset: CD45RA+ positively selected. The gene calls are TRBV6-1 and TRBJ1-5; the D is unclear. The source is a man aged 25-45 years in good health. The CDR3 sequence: CASSVFTASGNQPQHF. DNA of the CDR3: TGTGCCAGCAGTGTATTTACTGCTTCTGGCAATCAGCCCCAGCATTTT.